These 4 T cell receptor beta chains share one sample of origin, sequenced in a study of CD8+ T cells in alopecia areata. Extracted from the samples, RNA was reverse transcribed into cDNA to serve as the sequencing template. This table comes from immunoSEQ multiplex PCR, and its TCRdb copy is limited to in-frame clones, with some not included. The sample has 98,000 or so clones; around 59% are singletons. Sequencing was performed on CD8+ T cells sorted from blood. The receptors derive from a human donor in good health.

J is TRBJ2-5 and V is TRBV13, with D uncertain. V was cut by 1 base and J by 4 bases, with 7 bases left in between. Looked up from germline, CDR1 is PRHDT and CDR2 is FYEKMQ (reference sequence). The CDR3 consists of 13 residues. The CDR3 loop reads CASSLVSSETQYF. The DNA for the CDR3 is TGTGCCAGCAGCTTAGTCTCGTCAGAGACCCAGTACTTC.

V usage is TRBV11-2 and J usage is TRBJ2-7; D gene unclear. The CDR3 loop spans 14 amino acids. The V gene's germline CDR1 is SGHAT and CDR2 FQNNGV. Trimming cost V 8 bases and J 2 bases, with 16 bases left between them. The CDR3 spells CASSLTQATYEQYF. CDR3 DNA sequence: TGTGCCAGCTCCCTAACGCAGGCTACCTACGAGCAGTACTTC.

The chain has TRBV2 and TRBJ2-3, with D unresolved. Germline-derived CDR1 and CDR2 are SNHLY and FYNNEI. Trimming took 7 bases from V and 3 from J, leaving 8 bases between them. CDR3 length equals 12 residues. The CDR3 sequence: CASMGWTDTQYF. The CDR3 nucleotides read TGTGCCAGCATGGGGTGGACAGATACGCAGTATTTT.

The chain links TRBV4-3 to TRBJ2-7; TRBD1 aligns across 8 bases. In germline, CDR1 is LGHNA, CDR2 YSLEER. This CDR3 comprises 15 residues. J was trimmed by 3 bases and V by 0 bases; bases with no gene match: 4. The CDR3 DNA sequence: TGCGCCAGCAGCCAAGAGACAGGGGATTTCTACGAGCAGTACTTC. It specifies CASSQETGDFYEQYF.